This T cell receptor beta chain was captured in a study of T cell responses to AZD1222 COVID-19 vaccine. Study-level information: Second-dose schedules of about 4 or about 12 weeks were combined. Whole-study results and caveats: Clonal diversity was possibly underestimated; the donors were predominantly white British and more often female. Repertoires were collected only later (after the peak T cell response had occurred). Spike was spanned by vaccine-associated CD4 TCRs, with dominance at 160-218 and 743-854.

TCRdb's copy holds only in-frame clones and misses some; the assay was immunoSEQ multiplex PCR. Among about 130,000 clones listed, 90% to 95% were seen once. A remark on this clone: Its specificity is unknown.

V gave up 3 bases and J gave up 7 bases, with 18 bases separating them. Germline CDR1 and CDR2: LGHDT and YNNKEL (reference sequence). CDR3 length equals 15 residues. The source of this sequence is an adult in good health. Specimen: peripheral blood, collected on day 0 of AZD1222 vaccination. The chain recombines TRBV3-1 (or the pseudogene TRBV3-2) with TRBJ1-2, with D possibly matching TRBD1 (6 bases). Here the CDR3 reads CASSQTITGKGGYTF. In DNA, the CDR3 is TGTGCCAGCAGCCAGACAATCACAGGGAAGGGTGGCTACACCTTC.